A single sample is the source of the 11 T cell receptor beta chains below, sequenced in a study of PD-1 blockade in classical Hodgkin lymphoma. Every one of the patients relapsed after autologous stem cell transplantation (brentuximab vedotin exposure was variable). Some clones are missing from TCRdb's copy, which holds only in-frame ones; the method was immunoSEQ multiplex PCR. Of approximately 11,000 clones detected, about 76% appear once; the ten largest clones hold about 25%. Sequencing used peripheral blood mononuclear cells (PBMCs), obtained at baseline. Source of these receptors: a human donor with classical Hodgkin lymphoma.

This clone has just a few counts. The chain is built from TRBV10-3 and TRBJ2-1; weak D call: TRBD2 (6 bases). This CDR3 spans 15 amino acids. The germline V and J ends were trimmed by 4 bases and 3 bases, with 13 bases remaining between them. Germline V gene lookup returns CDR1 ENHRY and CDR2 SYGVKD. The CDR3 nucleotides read TGTGCCATCAGTGTTAGCGGAGATAACTACAATGAGCAGTTCTTC. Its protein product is CAISVSGDNYNEQFF.

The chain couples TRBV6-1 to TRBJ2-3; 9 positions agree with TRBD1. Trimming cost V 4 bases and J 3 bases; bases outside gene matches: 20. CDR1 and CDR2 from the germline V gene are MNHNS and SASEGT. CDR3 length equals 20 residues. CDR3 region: CASSGGLGQGFSTLTDTQYF. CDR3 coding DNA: TGTGCCAGCAGTGGGGGTTTGGGACAGGGTTTCTCTACTTTGACAGATACGCAGTATTTT.

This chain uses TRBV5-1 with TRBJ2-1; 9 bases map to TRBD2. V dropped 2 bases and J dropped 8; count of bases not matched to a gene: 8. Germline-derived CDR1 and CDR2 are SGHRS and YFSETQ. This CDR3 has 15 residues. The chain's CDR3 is CASSLRGRALDEQFF. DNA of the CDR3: TGCGCCAGCAGCTTACGCGGGAGGGCCTTGGATGAGCAGTTCTTC. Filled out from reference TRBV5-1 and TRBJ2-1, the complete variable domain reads KAGVTQTPRYLIKTRGQQVTLSCSPISGHRSVSWYQQTPGQGLQFLFEYFSETQRNKGNFPGRFSGRQFSNSRSEMNVSTLELGDSALYLCASSLRGRALDEQFFGPGTRLTVL.

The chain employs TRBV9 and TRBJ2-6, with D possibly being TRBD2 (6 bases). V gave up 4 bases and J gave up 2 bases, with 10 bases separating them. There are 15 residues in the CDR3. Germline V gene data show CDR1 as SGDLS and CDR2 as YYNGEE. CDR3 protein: CASSPRLAGANVLTF. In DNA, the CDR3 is TGTGCCAGCAGCCCCCGACTAGCTGGGGCCAACGTCCTGACTTTC.

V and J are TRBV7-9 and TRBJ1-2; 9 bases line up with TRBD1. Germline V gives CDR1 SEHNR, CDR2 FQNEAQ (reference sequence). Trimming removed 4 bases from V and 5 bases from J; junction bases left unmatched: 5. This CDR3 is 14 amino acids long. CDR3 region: CASSWGQGGYGYTF. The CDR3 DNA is TGTGCCAGCAGCTGGGGACAGGGAGGATATGGCTACACCTTC.

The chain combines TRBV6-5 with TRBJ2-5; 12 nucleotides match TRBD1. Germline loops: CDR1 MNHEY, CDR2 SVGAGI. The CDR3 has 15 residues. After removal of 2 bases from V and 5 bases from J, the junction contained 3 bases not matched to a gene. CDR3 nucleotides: TGTGCCAGCAGTTACGGGACAGGGGGCGCGGAGACCCAGTACTTC. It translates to CASSYGTGGAETQYF.

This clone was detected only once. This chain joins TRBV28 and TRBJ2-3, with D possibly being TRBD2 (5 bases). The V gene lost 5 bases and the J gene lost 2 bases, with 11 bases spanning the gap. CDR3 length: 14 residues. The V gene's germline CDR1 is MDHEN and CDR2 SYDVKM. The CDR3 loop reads CASSPRRDTDTQYF. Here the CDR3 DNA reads TGTGCCAGCAGTCCCCGACGGGACACAGATACGCAGTATTTT.

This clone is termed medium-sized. The CDR3 DNA sequence: TGCGCCAGCAGCCGATTACGGGGCGGGAGTGGGGACAATGAGCAGTTCTTC. Its protein product is CASSRLRGGSGDNEQFF. V is TRBV4-1 and J is TRBJ2-1, with 7 bases fitting TRBD2. From germline, CDR1 is MGHRA and CDR2 YSYEKL. This CDR3 has 17 residues. The V segment lost 4 bases and the J segment 5 bases; nucleotides outside the gene matches: 14.

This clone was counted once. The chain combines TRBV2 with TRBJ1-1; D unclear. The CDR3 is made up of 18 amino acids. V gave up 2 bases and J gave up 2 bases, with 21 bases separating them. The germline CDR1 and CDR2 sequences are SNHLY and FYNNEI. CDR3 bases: TGTGCCAGCAGTGAATATAGGAGGGTCCAGGCGTTAAACACTGAAGCTTTCTTT. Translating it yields CASSEYRRVQALNTEAFF.

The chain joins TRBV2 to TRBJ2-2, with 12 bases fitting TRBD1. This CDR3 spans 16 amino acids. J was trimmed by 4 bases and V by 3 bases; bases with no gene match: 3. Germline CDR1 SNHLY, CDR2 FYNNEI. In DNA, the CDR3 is TGTGCCAGCAGTGAGTGGGACAGGGGGCGCACCGGGGAGCTGTTTTTT. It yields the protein CASSEWDRGRTGELFF.

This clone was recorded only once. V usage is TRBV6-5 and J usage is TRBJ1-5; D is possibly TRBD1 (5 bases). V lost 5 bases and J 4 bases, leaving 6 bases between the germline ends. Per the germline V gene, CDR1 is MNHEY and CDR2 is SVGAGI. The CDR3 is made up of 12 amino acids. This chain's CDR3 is CASSGANQPQHF. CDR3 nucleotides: TGTGCCAGCAGTGGGGCTAATCAGCCCCAGCATTTT.